This T cell receptor (beta chain) stems from a study of technical replicates of blood from a handful of donors. Data came from immunoSEQ multiplex PCR; TCRdb stores just in-frame clones and leaves some out. The sample contains fewer than 100,000 clones, nearly 98% of which appear only once. Germline CDR1 reads SGHNT; CDR2 reads YYREEE (reference sequence). Trimming took 2 bases from V and 8 from J; bases not matched to a gene: 4. The CDR3 sequence is 15 residues long. The sample taken for sequencing was T cells isolated from PBMCs. The gene calls are TRBV5-4 and TRBJ2-1; 13 bases line up with TRBD2. This clonotype was sampled from a human donor in good health. For the CDR3, the DNA is TGTGCCAGCAGCTTTGGACTAGCGGGAGAGGATGAGCAGTTCTTC. Its translation: CASSFGLAGEDEQFF.